The 13 T cell receptor beta chains in this list originate from one sample, sequenced in a study of T cell responses to AZD1222 COVID-19 vaccine. Produced via immunoSEQ multiplex PCR; TCRdb's table is partial and in-frame only. The sample carries fewer than 200,000 clones, about 92% recorded once. Sample: peripheral blood, taken on day 0 of AZD1222 vaccination. The source is an adult in good health.

The rearrangement links TRBV6-5 to TRBJ1-1; maybe TRBD1 (6 bases). V was trimmed by 6 bases and J by 4 bases, leaving 15 bases between them. The CDR3 has 14 amino acids. Germline V CDR1 and CDR2: MNHEY, SVGAGI. The CDR3 protein is CASRIGQLGTEAFF. The CDR3 DNA reads as TGTGCCAGCAGAATAGGACAGTTGGGCACTGAAGCTTTCTTT.

This clone appeared once. The chain carries TRBV25-1 and TRBJ1-1; D perhaps matches TRBD1 (5 bases). Per germline, CDR1 MGHDK and CDR2 SYGVNS. The V and J ends lost 8 bases and 3 bases respectively, with 13 bases between them. The CDR3 length is 13 residues. CDR3: CASGSGGYTEAFF. The DNA for the CDR3 is TGTGCCAGCGGGAGTGGGGGGTACACTGAAGCTTTCTTT.

This clone was seen a single time. CDR3 sequence: CASSSSGGRSQNEQFF. Here the CDR3 DNA reads TGTGCCAGCAGTTCGAGCGGGGGGCGGTCCCAGAATGAGCAGTTCTTC. This chain links TRBV11-1 with TRBJ2-1, with 9 nucleotides matching TRBD2. The CDR3 has 16 amino acids. CDR1 is SGHAT and CDR2 is FQDESV in the germline V gene (reference sequence). J was trimmed by 7 bases and V by 6 bases; bases with no gene match: 13.

This clone was seen once. This chain connects TRBV7-8 to TRBJ1-1; D call uncertain. The CDR3 is 14 amino acids. The V and J ends lost 1 base and 0 bases respectively, with 6 bases between them. Per germline, CDR1 SGHVS and CDR2 FQNEAQ. CDR3 loop: CASSLGVVNTEAFF. The CDR3 DNA reads TGTGCCAGCAGCTTAGGGGTAGTGAACACTGAAGCTTTCTTT.

The J gene is TRBJ2-1, the V gene TRBV3-1 (or the pseudogene TRBV3-2); a possible D gene is TRBD2 (5 bases). The CDR3 runs 13 residues. V gave up 1 base and J gave up 5 bases, with 6 bases separating them. Germline V gene sequence: CDR1 LGHDT, CDR2 YNNKEL (reference sequence). For the CDR3, the DNA is TGTGCCAGCAGCCAAGCCGGGAACAATGAGCAGTTCTTC. It specifies CASSQAGNNEQFF.

V gene TRBV6-5 combines with J gene TRBJ1-4; possible D gene TRBD1, 5 bases. From germline, CDR1 is MNHEY and CDR2 SVGAGI. The CDR3 is made up of 11 amino acids. V was trimmed by 6 bases and J by 11 bases, leaving 10 bases between them. The DNA of the CDR3 is TGTGCCAGCAGAGGGGATCGGAAACTGTTTTTT. It codes for CASRGDRKLFF.

The chain is built from TRBV9 and TRBJ2-7, with TRBD2 identical over 11 bases. There are 15 residues in the CDR3. The V segment lost 0 bases and the J segment 4 bases; nucleotides outside the gene matches: 3. CDR1 is SGDLS and CDR2 is YYNGEE in the germline V gene. The CDR3 DNA sequence: TGTGCCAGCAGCGTAGAATCTAGCGGGGGGTACGAGCAGTACTTC. This codes for CASSVESSGGYEQYF.

V and J are TRBV4-3 and TRBJ1-2; maybe TRBD1 (5 bases). CDR3 size: 21 residues. The V end lost 0 bases, the J end lost 0 bases, and 26 bases lay between the germline ends. Germline V lookup: CDR1 LGHNA, CDR2 YSLEER. In DNA form, the CDR3 reads TGCGCCAGCAGCCAAGATTTACTGCCCACAGGTCAAGTGATTTCTAACTATGGCTACACCTTC. Translating gives CASSQDLLPTGQVISNYGYTF.

The V and J genes are TRBV6-5 and TRBJ1-5; D is ambiguous. The CDR3 is 14 amino acids. V lost 6 bases and J lost 10, with 19 bases in between. Germline-derived CDR1 and CDR2 are MNHEY and SVGAGI. In DNA form, the CDR3 reads TGTGCCAGCAGCCCATCAGATTGGGTAGGTCCCCAGCATTTT. Amino acid sequence: CASSPSDWVGPQHF.

The J gene is TRBJ1-6, the V gene TRBV2; D is perhaps TRBD1 (5 bases). This CDR3 has 11 amino acids. The germline CDR1 and CDR2 sequences are SNHLY and FYNNEI. V lost 6 bases, J lost 13 bases, and 10 bases lay in between. The CDR3 sequence is CASRTEGPLHF. CDR3 sequence (DNA): TGTGCCAGCAGAACGGAGGGGCCCCTCCACTTT.

The rearrangement joins TRBV7-2 to TRBJ2-7, with 12 bases matching TRBD2. V shed 3 bases and J 1 base; nucleotides not matched to a gene: 1. CDR3 length equals 15 residues. The germline V gene has CDR1 SGHTA and CDR2 FQGNSA. CDR3 DNA sequence: TGTGCCAGCAGCTTCGGACTAGCGGGGTCCTACGAGCAGTACTTC. Its translation is CASSFGLAGSYEQYF.

The gene calls are TRBV27 and TRBJ1-5; TRBD1 matches at 9 bases. Germline V gives CDR1 MNHEY, CDR2 SMNVEV (reference sequence). The CDR3 is made up of 14 amino acids. After removal of 5 bases from V and 4 bases from J, the junction contained 3 bases not matched to a gene. CDR3 sequence (DNA): TGTGCCAGCAGTCGCGGACAGGGGAATCAGCCCCAGCATTTT. Protein sequence: CASSRGQGNQPQHF.

The chain couples TRBV5-1 to TRBJ2-3; possible D gene TRBD1, 5 bases. V was cut by 3 bases and J by 2 bases, with 10 bases left in between. This CDR3 has 14 amino acids. CDR1 is SGHRS, CDR2 YFSETQ, per germline. For the CDR3, the DNA is TGCGCCAGCAGCTCCGACAGACACACAGATACGCAGTATTTT. It translates to CASSSDRHTDTQYF.